These 8 T cell receptor beta chains were sequenced from one sample in a study of T cells in localized non-small cell lung cancer. TCRdb keeps only in-frame clones here, not all; method: immunoSEQ multiplex PCR. The sample includes around 25,000 clones, 92% of them seen just once. Source: peripheral blood, taken before any cancer treatment. The source of these receptors is a woman aged 40-69 years with stage I lung adenocarcinoma.

The chain links TRBV6-1 to TRBJ1-1; TRBD1 agrees at 10 bases. The CDR3 runs 15 residues. J lost 6 bases, V lost 10 bases, and 14 bases had no gene match. Germline CDR1 MNHNS, CDR2 SASEGT. The chain's CDR3 is CATLPGQGSIAEAFF. CDR3 nucleotides: TGTGCCACCTTGCCGGGACAGGGGAGTATAGCTGAAGCTTTCTTT.

The chain links TRBV5-1 to TRBJ2-7, with a tentative D call TRBD1 (6 bases). CDR3 size: 13 residues. The germline V gene encodes CDR1 SGHRS and CDR2 YFSETQ. V gave up 6 bases and J gave up 1 base, with 11 bases separating them. Here the CDR3 reads CASKFGQSYEQYF. In DNA, the CDR3 is TGCGCCAGCAAGTTTGGACAGTCCTACGAGCAGTACTTC. Full variable domain (outside the CDR3, taken from reference TRBV5-1 and TRBJ2-7): KAGVTQTPRYLIKTRGQQVTLSCSPISGHRSVSWYQQTPGQGLQFLFEYFSETQRNKGNFPGRFSGRQFSNSRSEMNVSTLELGDSALYLCASKFGQSYEQYFGPGTRLTVT.

This clone was seen just once. The chain carries TRBV10-1 and TRBJ1-5; D might be TRBD1 (5 bases). This CDR3 is built from 15 residues. The V end lost 6 bases, the J end lost 6 bases, and 18 bases lay between the germline ends. CDR1 and CDR2 (germline): WNHNN, SYGVQD (reference sequence). In nucleotides, the CDR3 is TGCGCCAGCAGCCCGGAGGGCAGGGTAGGTCAGCCCCAGCATTTT. The encoded protein is CASSPEGRVGQPQHF.

V is TRBV12-5 and J is TRBJ1-2, with D tentatively TRBD1 (6 bases). The germline V gene has CDR1 LGHNT and CDR2 FRNRAP. The CDR3 covers 15 residues. The V gene lost 2 bases and the J gene lost 5 bases, with 15 bases spanning the gap. The CDR3 DNA reads TGTGCTAGTGGTTTGACGCGGGGGCTGGGATATGGCTACACCTTC. Protein sequence: CASGLTRGLGYGYTF.

V gene TRBV29-1 combines with J gene TRBJ2-1; the match to TRBD2 covers 10 bases. This CDR3 is built from 14 residues. Germline CDR1 and CDR2: SQVTM and ANQGSEA. Losses at the gene ends were 4 bases for V and 3 bases for J; bases not matched to a gene: 3. CDR3 sequence (DNA): TGCAGCGTTGGGGCTAGCGGGAGCTACAATGAGCAGTTCTTC. This gives the protein CSVGASGSYNEQFF.

The CDR3 DNA reads as TGTGCCAGCAGCTTGGCCCGATCTTACAGGGTTGGAGACACCGGGGAGCTGTTTTTT. Protein sequence: CASSLARSYRVGDTGELFF. This chain connects TRBV5-8 to TRBJ2-2; D perhaps matches TRBD1 (6 bases). Deletions cut 0 bases from V and 3 bases from J, with 21 bases between. Germline V gene sequence: CDR1 SGHTS, CDR2 YDEGEE. The CDR3 length is 19 residues.

This clone showed up just once. The rearrangement joins TRBV14 to TRBJ2-5; TRBD2 aligns across 12 bases. Trimming cost V 5 bases and J 4 bases; bases outside gene matches: 8. This CDR3 contains 16 residues. Germline-derived CDR1 and CDR2 are SGHDN and FVKESK. This chain's CDR3 is CASSVTGLAGTETQYF. The CDR3 coding sequence is TGTGCCAGCAGCGTAACAGGACTAGCGGGAACAGAGACCCAGTACTTC.

This clone was found once. The chain recombines TRBV19 with TRBJ2-1, with 11 nucleotides matching TRBD2. J was trimmed by 0 bases and V by 4 bases; bases with no gene match: 8. In germline, CDR1 is LNHDA, CDR2 SQIVND (reference sequence). The CDR3 runs 18 residues. CDR3 DNA sequence: TGTGCCAGTAGTAGGGGTAGCGGGAGGGGGAGCTCCTACAATGAGCAGTTCTTC. Protein sequence: CASSRGSGRGSSYNEQFF. The full variable domain, rest sourced from reference TRBV19 and TRBJ2-1, is DGGITQSPKYLFRKEGQNVTLSCEQNLNHDAMYWYRQDPGQGLRLIYYSQIVNDFQKGDIAEGYSVSREKKESFPLTVTSAQKNPTAFYLCASSRGSGRGSSYNEQFFGPGTRLTVL.